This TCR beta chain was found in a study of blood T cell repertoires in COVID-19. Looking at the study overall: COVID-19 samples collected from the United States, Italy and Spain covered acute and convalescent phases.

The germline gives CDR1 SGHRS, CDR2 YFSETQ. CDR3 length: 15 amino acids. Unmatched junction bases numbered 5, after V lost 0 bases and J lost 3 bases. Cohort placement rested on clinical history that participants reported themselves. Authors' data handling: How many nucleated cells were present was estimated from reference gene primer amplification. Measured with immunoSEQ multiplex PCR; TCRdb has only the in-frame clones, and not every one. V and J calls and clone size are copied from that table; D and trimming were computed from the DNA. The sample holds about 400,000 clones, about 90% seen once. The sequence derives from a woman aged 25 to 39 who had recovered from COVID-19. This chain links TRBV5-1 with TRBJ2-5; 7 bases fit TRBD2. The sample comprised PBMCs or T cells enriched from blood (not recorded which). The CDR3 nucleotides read TGCGCCAGCAGCTTGGGTACCGGGACTAAAGAGACCCAGTACTTC. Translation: CASSLGTGTKETQYF.